The present entry profiles one T cell receptor beta chain with its context. This clonotype was observed at least ten times. Its antigen is unknown. No much larger clone exists at a distance of one base, and base qualities are not known. V trim: 5 bases; J trim: 5 bases; unmatched bases: 9. The CDR3 sequence holds 15 residues, the cysteine and phenylalanine included. Only the CDR3 DNA is retained, 45 bases long and in frame from the first base. CDR1 and CDR2 (MDHEN, SYDVKM) derive from the germline V gene. The meaning of the sample's time point label: newly diagnosed GD, antithyroid drugs for less than 3 months. RNA was extracted from PBMCs in TRIzol for both TCR sequencing and RNA sequencing. Graves' disease was diagnosed according to American Thyroid Association guidelines. Patients were recruited from an endocrinology department in Xi'an, China. Each patient gave approximately 9.7 milliliters of peripheral blood, collected in an EDTA anticoagulant tube. PBMCs were isolated by Ficoll Paque Plus density gradient separation without further T cell sorting. An Agilent 2100 Bioanalyzer and agarose gel were used to check RNA quality, and a NanoDrop 2000 was used to measure RNA concentration.

This specimen comes from a study of regulatory T cells in long-lasting Graves disease (dated by TCRdb to the early 2020s). A note on the overall study: Antithyroid drugs had been taken for less than 3 months by newly diagnosed Graves' disease patients. Peripheral blood TCR sequencing and RNA sequencing compared persistent Graves' disease patients with newly diagnosed Graves' disease patients. The study took place in China and was registered as a clinical trial. A total of around 35 samples underwent TCR sequencing, from 13 patients with persistent Graves' disease and approximately 20 patients with newly diagnosed Graves' disease.

Libraries were prepared through multiplex PCR. Sequencer: Illumina HiSeq 4000. To build TCR beta libraries, CDR3 regions were amplified by Arm-PCR using iRepertoire HTBI primers. Before sequencing, the PCR products went through gel purification. Regarding the original processing steps: Gene usage analysis of CDR3 amino acid clonotypes used the 62 TRBV and fewer than 15 TRBJ segments found across samples. COPE and FqMerger were used to merge filtered high-quality paired reads into contigs. BLAST was used to align contigs to IMGT TRBV, TRBD and TRBJ reference genes, with CDR3 defined following IMGT. Any clonotype with a frequency above 0.1% was counted as a highly expanded clone. Shannon entropy was used to measure repertoire diversity, and the Gini coefficient was used to measure V-J evenness. Clonotypes shared by more than one individual were considered public. The public sequencing data were trimmed at Q25 with fastp and processed into clonotypes with MiXCR by TCRdb, which kept only in-frame beta chains. Rows are combined by CDR3 protein, so each entry shows the most common genes and DNA. V and J calls and clone size were set by TCRdb, not the authors. For this sample there are about 620,000 distinct CDR3 sequences; 16% appear just once. Under 20% of the sample is taken by the ten largest.

Study-level results and caveats: Sequencing and analysis were limited to the TCR beta chain. The authors acknowledged the small sample size as a limitation that may reduce accuracy. Compared with newly diagnosed patients, patients with persistent Graves' disease had lower TCR Shannon entropy and fewer highly expanded clones, which suggests clonal expansion. More public clonotypes were shared among persistent patients (more than 2,500) than among newly diagnosed patients (966). Only peripheral blood was studied, because thyroid tissue, the primary lesion, was inaccessible. TRBV28, TRBJ1-2 and TRBJ2-5 were preferentially used in persistent disease, while TRBV20-1 and TRBJ2-1 were favored in newly diagnosed disease.

A further study also used this sample, focusing on T cells in Graves' hyperthyroidism and ophthalmopathy. That second publication adds: Graves' hyperthyroidism was defined as stable when no progression to ophthalmopathy occurred over 18 months of follow-up. Hyperthyroidism patients were aged 18 to 65 years and newly diagnosed, with disease duration of less than 2 months. The study excluded patients with uncontrolled infections, other autoimmune diseases, pregnancy or lactation. Diagnoses were established on the basis of clinical symptoms, serum thyroxine and TRAb, thyroid ultrasound, and orbital computed tomography. The first round of RT-PCR for the TCR CDR3 was performed with the HTBI primer set and the Qiagen OneStep RT-PCR kit. Most expanded thyroid clonotypes (frequency above 0.001) were also found in blood, which suggests that blood repertoires may mirror thyroid immune responses. In cross-validation, a model built on a 13 V-J signature told ophthalmopathy apart from stable hyperthyroidism with approximately 90% sensitivity and 81% to 82% specificity, and in testing the same model reached 80%/75%. In validation, progression to ophthalmopathy was predicted by the model with nearly 71% sensitivity and 72% to 85% specificity, a median of 6.5 months before onset. TCR V-J signatures able to tell the groups apart were searched for in a discovery cohort of 100 or so patients, of whom 43 had Graves' ophthalmopathy and around 57 had stable Graves' hyperthyroidism. Whether ophthalmopathy could be predicted prospectively was tested in an independent validation cohort made up of approximately 19 hyperthyroidism patients plus 17 patients who later progressed to ophthalmopathy. The approximately 97 discovery patients were randomly divided into training and test sets at a 7:3 ratio. The study also compared thyroid tissue and blood T-cell repertoires from several Graves' hyperthyroidism patients. After sampling, hyperthyroidism patients received methimazole starting at 30 mg daily, and ophthalmopathy patients received high-dose intravenous methylprednisolone. A second multiplex PCR round built the libraries, followed by size selection and purification. The libraries were sequenced on an Illumina HiSeq2000 using paired-end 100 bp reads. Raw data were processed with SOAPnuke, discarding reads with adapters, uncalled bases, mean Phred below 15, or no exact constant-primer or identifier match. COPE v1.2.5 was used to merge the high-quality paired reads, and each unique nucleotide sequence was defined as a clonotype. Clonotypes were aligned to IMGT TRBV, TRBD and TRBJ reference segments using MiTCR v1.1. Analysis was restricted to V-J combinations with a frequency above 0.0001, which covered just over 98% of repertoires. The TCS score was defined as the ratio of F50 (clonal expansion) to E x V (chaos), calculated using BLOSUM62-based TCRdist between CDR3 peptides within each V-J. Welch's t-statistics and random forest reduced 514 V-J features to 10 to 15, which were used in a naive Bayes classifier (R e1071). Sample size was not statistically predetermined, and investigators were not blinded to group allocation. The paper reports TCR Vbeta CDR3 sequencing of approximately 140 peripheral blood samples: approximately 43 ophthalmopathy, around 80 hyperthyroidism and around 17 progressor patients.

The sequencing used peripheral blood mononuclear cells (PBMCs), collected at new diagnosis, from a patient treated with antithyroid drugs. The rearrangement joined TRBV28 to TRBJ1-3; 7 bases in the junction line up with TRBD1. The clonotype originates from a woman aged 25-40 years with Graves disease. Donor details come from another sample of the same person, matched by shared clones. Here is the DNA: TGTGCCAGCAGTCAAACCGGGGGACAGCGAAACACCATATATTTT. This gives the protein CASSQTGGQRNTIYF.